Presented here are 3 T cell receptor beta chains from one specimen sequenced in a study of blood T cell repertoires in COVID-19. Sequenced by immunoSEQ multiplex PCR; TCRdb stores in-frame clones only, minus some. Of 200,000 to 300,000 clones listed, roughly 80% were seen once; the top ten hold 6% to 8%. Material for sequencing was peripheral blood. Receptors were obtained from an elderly woman with COVID-19, enrolled during active disease.

The chain uses TRBV5-1 and TRBJ2-5; 7 bases agree with TRBD1. Germline V gene data show CDR1 as SGHRS and CDR2 as YFSETQ. Trimming cost V 3 bases and J 3 bases; bases outside gene matches: 2. This CDR3 spans 13 amino acids. In nucleotides, the CDR3 is TGCGCCAGCAGCTCGCAGGGGGAAGAGACCCAGTACTTC. This codes for CASSSQGEETQYF.

As to this clone: Other DNA variants within this sample encode the same CDR3. The V gene is TRBV24-1, the J gene TRBJ2-7, with D possibly being TRBD1 (6 bases). Trimming stripped 3 bases from V and 3 bases from J, with 8 bases between. Germline-derived CDR1 and CDR2 are KGHDR and SFDVKD. This CDR3 contains 13 residues. CDR3 nucleotide sequence: TGTGCCACCAGTGATCCACAGGGCTACGAGCAGTACTTC. Protein product: CATSDPQGYEQYF.

The V call is TRBV28, the J call TRBJ2-7; TRBD2 might be the D (5 bases). CDR3 length equals 14 residues. In germline, CDR1 is MDHEN, CDR2 SYDVKM. Trimming removed 1 base at V and 4 bases at J, with 11 bases between. The CDR3 loop is CASSLFREPYEQYF. The CDR3, as DNA: TGTGCCAGCAGTTTATTTCGGGAACCTTACGAGCAGTACTTC.